One sample yielded the 20 T cell receptor beta chains listed below, sequenced in a study of T cells in Graves' hyperthyroidism and ophthalmopathy. Amplified TCR beta CDR3 regions derived from RNA transcripts. Carried out on the TCR CDR3, a first-round RT-PCR used the HTBI primer set. TCRdb passed the multiplex PCR reads through MiXCR, listing each CDR3 protein once. The sample lists over 500,000 distinct CDR3 sequences, about 15% occurring once. Sequenced input: blood. The receptor set was obtained from a woman aged 30 to 39 with Graves' ophthalmopathy.

The V gene is TRBV6-9, the J gene TRBJ2-1; 8 positions agree with TRBD2. The trim removed 3 bases at V and 4 bases at J, leaving 11 bases unmatched. The CDR3 is 17 amino acids. The germline gives CDR1 MNHGY, CDR2 SVAAGI. The CDR3 nucleotides read TGTGCCAGCAGTTACTTAACAAGCGGGGGTGGGTACAATGAGCAGTTCTTC. Its translation is CASSYLTSGGGYNEQFF.

This clonotype was seen at least ten times. The V call is TRBV2, the J call TRBJ2-7; TRBD2 aligns across 9 bases. Germline CDR1 is SNHLY and CDR2 is FYNNEI. V trimming: 4 bases; J trimming: 2 bases; junction bases outside the gene matches: 6. There are 15 residues in the CDR3. CDR3 sequence (DNA): TGTGCCAGCAGTGCTCTAGCGGGAAGAACCTACGAGCAGTACTTC. Residues: CASSALAGRTYEQYF.

The J gene is TRBJ2-3, the V gene TRBV9; D is possibly TRBD2 (6 bases). The CDR3 is 16 residues long. CDR1 SGDLS and CDR2 YYNGEE come from the germline V gene. The V gene lost 0 bases and the J gene lost 0 bases, with 11 bases spanning the gap. The CDR3 region is CASSVGSSGSTDTQYF. CDR3 in DNA: TGTGCCAGCAGCGTAGGGAGTAGCGGAAGCACAGATACGCAGTATTTT.

This clonotype was seen more than once but under ten times. The chain couples TRBV6-5 to TRBJ2-1; the D gene is possibly TRBD2 (6 bases). V was trimmed by 4 bases and J by 7 bases, leaving 11 bases between them. Germline V CDR1 and CDR2: MNHEY, SVGAGI. The CDR3 totals 13 residues. The CDR3: CASSLEGGNEQFF. The CDR3 DNA follows: TGTGCCAGCAGTTTGGAGGGAGGTAATGAGCAGTTCTTC.

This clonotype was picked up a small number of times. The V gene is TRBV4-3, the J gene TRBJ1-5; a possible D gene is TRBD1 (5 bases). The CDR3 is made up of 15 amino acids. Germline V gives CDR1 LGHNA, CDR2 YSLEER. V was cut by 4 bases and J by 1 base, with 11 bases left in between. The CDR3 sequence is CASSLDSSSNQPQHF. CDR3 DNA: TGCGCCAGCAGCCTCGACAGTTCCAGCAATCAGCCCCAGCATTTT.

In its sample, this clonotype was seen many times. The chain has TRBV7-2 and TRBJ2-1; 7 bases map to TRBD2. Germline V CDR1 and CDR2: SGHTA, FQGNSA. Trimming at V came to 8 bases and at J to 7 bases, leaving 14 bases not matched to a gene. There are 15 residues in the CDR3. CDR3 nucleotide sequence: TGTGCCAGCTCCCCAAGGCTAGCGGCAGGGAATGAGCAGTTCTTC. This sequence encodes CASSPRLAAGNEQFF.

This clonotype was counted at least ten times. The chain links TRBV7-2 to TRBJ2-7; D gene uncertain. V was clipped by 1 base and J by 0 bases, with 10 bases between them. The CDR3 runs to 15 residues. Germline lookup yields CDR1 SGHTA and CDR2 FQGNSA. The CDR3 bases are TGTGCCAGCAGCTTAGGAACTATTCTCTCCTACGAGCAGTACTTC. Amino acids: CASSLGTILSYEQYF.

In this sample, this clonotype turned up a few times. This rearrangement joins TRBV3-1 to TRBJ2-5; 7 bases fit TRBD2. The CDR3 runs to 16 residues. The J segment lost 1 base and the V segment lost 1 base, leaving 6 bases of the junction unmatched. Per germline, CDR1 LGHDT and CDR2 YNNKEL (reference sequence). The DNA of the CDR3 is TGTGCCAGCAGCCAAGTGCTGCGGGAGAGCCAAGAGACCCAGTACTTC. Translation gives CASSQVLRESQETQYF.

The genes are TRBV20-1 and TRBJ1-2, with D perhaps TRBD1 (6 bases). This CDR3 is 11 amino acids long. In germline, CDR1 is DFQATT, CDR2 SNEGSKA (reference sequence). The V and J ends lost 5 bases and 8 bases respectively, with 12 bases between them. CDR3 protein: CSARTEGGYTF. The CDR3 coding sequence is TGCAGTGCTCGGACAGAGGGAGGCTACACCTTC.

The sample holds many counts of this clonotype. This chain connects TRBV5-1 to TRBJ2-1, with TRBD1 as a possible D gene (6 bases). Trimming stripped 4 bases from V and 0 bases from J, with 11 bases between. Germline CDR1 SGHRS, CDR2 YFSETQ. The CDR3 is 15 residues long. The CDR3 is CASSTTGTSYNEQFF. CDR3 in DNA: TGCGCCAGCAGCACTACAGGGACCTCCTACAATGAGCAGTTCTTC.

This clonotype was detected only a few times. The chain combines TRBV4-1 with TRBJ1-1; tentatively, D is TRBD1 (5 bases). The CDR3 is made up of 18 amino acids. Trimming removed 1 base from V and 5 bases from J, with 23 bases in between. The germline V gene has CDR1 MGHRA and CDR2 YSYEKL. The CDR3 reads CASSQVIGGASGRTEAFF. DNA for the CDR3: TGCGCCAGCAGCCAAGTTATCGGAGGGGCGTCGGGACGGACTGAAGCTTTCTTT.

This clonotype was counted at least ten times. The CDR3 protein is CASSLGGGNGELFF. The CDR3 DNA reads TGTGCCAGCAGTTTAGGAGGGGGCAACGGGGAGCTGTTTTTT. V usage is TRBV28 and J usage is TRBJ2-2; D may be TRBD1 (7 bases). There are 14 residues in the CDR3. The V and J ends lost 2 bases and 7 bases respectively, with 11 bases between them. Germline loops: CDR1 MDHEN, CDR2 SYDVKM.

This clonotype was detected only once. The gene calls are TRBV5-6 and TRBJ2-7, with unresolved D. The CDR3 is 12 residues long. Germline values: CDR1 SGHDT, CDR2 YYEEEE. The V end was cut by 6 bases, the J end by 5 bases, with 12 bases between. DNA for the CDR3: TGTGCCAGCACCTCTAGATCCGACGAGCAGTACTTC. It specifies CASTSRSDEQYF.

This clonotype came up many times. The chain combines TRBV12-3 or TRBV12-4 with TRBJ1-1, with D perhaps matching TRBD1 (5 bases). The V gene lost 5 bases and the J gene lost 0 bases, with 10 bases spanning the gap. This CDR3 has 14 amino acids. The CDR3 coding sequence is TGTGCCAGCAGTCTACAGGAAATGAACACTGAAGCTTTCTTT. This encodes CASSLQEMNTEAFF.

The chain carries TRBV27 and TRBJ2-7; TRBD2 might be the D (6 bases). Germline CDR1 and CDR2: MNHEY and SMNVEV (reference sequence). The CDR3 contains 15 residues. V lost 6 bases, J lost 4 bases, and 19 bases lay in between. The CDR3 loop is CASRSPSGGLYEQYF. In nucleotides, the CDR3 is TGTGCCAGCAGAAGTCCCTCGGGCGGACTATACGAGCAGTACTTC.

The CDR3 here is CASRSPGGTEAFF. The CDR3 nucleotides are TGTGCCAGCAGGTCCCCGGGGGGCACTGAAGCTTTCTTT. The chain links TRBV3-1 to TRBJ1-1; D possibly corresponds to TRBD1 (5 bases). Germline V lookup: CDR1 LGHDT, CDR2 YNNKEL (reference sequence). V gave up 6 bases and J gave up 4 bases, with 12 bases separating them. The CDR3 length is 13 residues.

This clonotype was recorded a few times. The CDR3 region is CSVELDSSYEQYF. The CDR3 region has the DNA TGCAGCGTTGAGCTGGACAGCTCCTACGAGCAGTACTTC. This sequence joins TRBV29-1 and TRBJ2-7, with D possibly being TRBD1 (6 bases). Germline values: CDR1 SQVTM, CDR2 ANQGSEA. V was cut by 3 bases and J by 0 bases, with 9 bases left in between. The CDR3 runs to 13 residues.

This clonotype turned up a few times. The chain joins TRBV28 to TRBJ1-1; D is undetermined. The CDR3 runs 16 residues. From germline, CDR1 is MDHEN and CDR2 SYDVKM. V was pared by 5 bases and J by 0 bases, with 16 bases between. The CDR3 loop is CASSPGLLFMNTEAFF. The DNA of the CDR3 is TGTGCCAGCAGTCCCGGTCTTCTCTTCATGAACACTGAAGCTTTCTTT. The variable domain in full, with the rest retrieved from reference TRBV28 and TRBJ1-1, is DVKVTQSSRYLVKRTGEKVFLECVQDMDHENMFWYRQDPGLGLRLIYFSYDVKMKEKGDIPEGYSVSREKKERFSLILESASTNQTSMYLCASSPGLLFMNTEAFFGQGTRLTVV.

The rearrangement links TRBV7-9 to TRBJ2-7; possibly TRBD1 for D (5 bases). The V gene lost 5 bases and the J gene lost 3 bases, with 14 bases spanning the gap. Germline V gene data show CDR1 as SEHNR and CDR2 as FQNEAQ (reference sequence). This CDR3 spans 14 amino acids. The CDR3 DNA reads as TGTGCCAGCAGCCCGAACTTTACAGGCTACGAGCAGTACTTC. Translation: CASSPNFTGYEQYF.

The chain has TRBV9 and TRBJ2-2; the match to TRBD1 covers 9 bases. Germline V lookup: CDR1 SGDLS, CDR2 YYNGEE. CDR3 length: 17 amino acids. V shed 4 bases and J 4 bases; nucleotides not matched to a gene: 11. In DNA form, the CDR3 reads TGTGCCAGCAGCTCCCGCGGGGACAGGGTCTCCACCGGGGAGCTGTTTTTT. It encodes CASSSRGDRVSTGELFF.